This TCR beta chain was observed in a study of T cell responses to AZD1222 COVID-19 vaccine. Deletions cut 4 bases from V and 0 bases from J, with 10 bases between. The CDR3 has 15 residues. From germline, CDR1 is SGHTS and CDR2 YDEGEE. Here immunoSEQ multiplex PCR was the method, and the copy in TCRdb shows in-frame clones only, minus some. The sample has 190,000 or so clones, around 93% seen once. As regards this clone: Antigen unknown.

Study results and limitations: Unmutated variant regions reportedly attract nearly half of all spike-specific TCRs. Across spike, vaccine-associated CD4 TCRs were found, dominant at 160-218 and 743-854.

The starting material was peripheral blood, obtained 28 days after the second AZD1222 dose. This sequence originates from an adult who received the AZD1222 COVID-19 vaccine. V usage is TRBV5-8 and J usage is TRBJ1-4; D is unclear. CDR3 sequence: CASSPGYATNEKLFF. CDR3 nucleotide sequence: TGTGCCAGCAGCCCCGGTTATGCAACTAATGAAAAACTGTTTTTT.